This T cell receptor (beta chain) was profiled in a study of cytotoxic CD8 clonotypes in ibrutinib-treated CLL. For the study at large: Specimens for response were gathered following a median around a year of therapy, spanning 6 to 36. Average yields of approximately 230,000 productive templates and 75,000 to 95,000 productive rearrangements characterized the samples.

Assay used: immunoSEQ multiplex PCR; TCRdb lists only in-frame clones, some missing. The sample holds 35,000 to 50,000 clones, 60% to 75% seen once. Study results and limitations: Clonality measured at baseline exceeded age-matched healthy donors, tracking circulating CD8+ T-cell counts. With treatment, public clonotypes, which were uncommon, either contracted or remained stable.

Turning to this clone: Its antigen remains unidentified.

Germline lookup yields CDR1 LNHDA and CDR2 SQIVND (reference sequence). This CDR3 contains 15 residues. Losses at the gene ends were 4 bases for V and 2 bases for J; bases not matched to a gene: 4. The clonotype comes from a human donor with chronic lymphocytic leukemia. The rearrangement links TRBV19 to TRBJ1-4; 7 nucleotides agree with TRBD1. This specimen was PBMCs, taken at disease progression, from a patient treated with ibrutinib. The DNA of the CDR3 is TGTGCCAGTAGTAAAACAGGGGCCACTAATGAAAAACTGTTTTTT. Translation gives CASSKTGATNEKLFF.